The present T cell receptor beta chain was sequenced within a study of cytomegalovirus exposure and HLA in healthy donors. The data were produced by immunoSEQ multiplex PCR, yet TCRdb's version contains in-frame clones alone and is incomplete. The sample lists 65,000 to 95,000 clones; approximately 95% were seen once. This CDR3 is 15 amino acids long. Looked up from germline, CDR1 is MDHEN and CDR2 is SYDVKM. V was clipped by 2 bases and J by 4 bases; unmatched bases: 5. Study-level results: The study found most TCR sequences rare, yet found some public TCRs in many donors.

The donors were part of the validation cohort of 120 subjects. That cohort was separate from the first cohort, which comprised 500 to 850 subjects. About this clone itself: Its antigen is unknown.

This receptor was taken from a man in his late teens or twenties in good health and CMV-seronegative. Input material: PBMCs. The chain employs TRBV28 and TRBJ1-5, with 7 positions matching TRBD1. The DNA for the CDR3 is TGTGCCAGCAGTTTACGACAGGGCCTAAATCAGCCCCAGCATTTT. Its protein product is CASSLRQGLNQPQHF.